A selection of T cell receptor beta chains follows, all from one sample in a study of blood T cell repertoires in COVID-19. Method: immunoSEQ multiplex PCR; TCRdb's copy keeps in-frame clones and lacks some. The table includes 250,000 to 400,000 clones, around 88% detected once. The sequenced material came from peripheral blood. All receptors come from a woman aged 25 to 39 with COVID-19, enrolled during active disease. Both conserved end residues are part of each CDR3. The order of the fields is CDR3 protein, V gene, J gene.

cdr3_aa: CSVPAPGNTIYF
v_call: TRBV29-1
j_call: TRBJ1-3

cdr3_aa: CASSSFEMVGNTIYF
v_call: TRBV7-2
j_call: TRBJ1-3

cdr3_aa: CASRVGTHSYNEQFF
v_call: TRBV10-2
j_call: TRBJ2-1

cdr3_aa: CASSPGLTNTGELFF
v_call: TRBV18
j_call: TRBJ2-2

cdr3_aa: CASSTLWGDEQFF
v_call: TRBV19
j_call: TRBJ2-1

cdr3_aa: CASSLAYNPGQGAGSQPQHF
v_call: TRBV7-8
j_call: TRBJ1-5

cdr3_aa: CASSEETIRGSPLHF
v_call: TRBV2
j_call: TRBJ1-6

cdr3_aa: CASSQDRVDEQYF
v_call: TRBV6-2/TRBV6-3
j_call: TRBJ2-7

cdr3_aa: CASSLQGMRNSPLHF
v_call: TRBV14
j_call: TRBJ1-6

cdr3_aa: CASSSPSGGPKNIQYF
v_call: TRBV7-2
j_call: TRBJ2-4

cdr3_aa: CASASDRASNQPQHF
v_call: TRBV19
j_call: TRBJ1-5

cdr3_aa: CASSYSSPGGSYF
v_call: TRBV6-2/TRBV6-3
j_call: TRBJ2-5

cdr3_aa: CSAVGGASYGYTF
v_call: TRBV29-1
j_call: TRBJ1-2

cdr3_aa: CASSPGFSGGATETQYF
v_call: TRBV5-1
j_call: TRBJ2-5

cdr3_aa: CASLGRGHEKLFF
v_call: TRBV28
j_call: TRBJ1-4

cdr3_aa: CASSPVSGDYGYTF
v_call: TRBV18
j_call: TRBJ1-2

cdr3_aa: CASNPGQSYEQYF
v_call: TRBV5-1
j_call: TRBJ2-7

cdr3_aa: CASSSSVNEQFF
v_call: TRBV7-9
j_call: TRBJ2-1

cdr3_aa: CASGGNSYEQYF
v_call: TRBV5-1
j_call: TRBJ2-7

cdr3_aa: CASSILGGGNEKLFF
v_call: TRBV11-2
j_call: TRBJ1-4

cdr3_aa: CASSFVGGNYGYTF
v_call: TRBV12-1
j_call: TRBJ1-2

cdr3_aa: CASSYGVMAGVEQYF
v_call: TRBV6-5
j_call: TRBJ2-7

cdr3_aa: CASNPQGASYNEQFF
v_call: TRBV5-4
j_call: TRBJ2-1

cdr3_aa: CASSLRTGNTIYF
v_call: TRBV2
j_call: TRBJ1-3

cdr3_aa: CAYDRQANTEAFF
v_call: TRBV30
j_call: TRBJ1-1

cdr3_aa: CASSQDQQGAKANTGELFF
v_call: TRBV23-1
j_call: TRBJ2-2

cdr3_aa: CASSADNEQFF
v_call: TRBV2
j_call: TRBJ2-1

cdr3_aa: CASSQVGTSGETQYF
v_call: TRBV4-1
j_call: TRBJ2-5

cdr3_aa: CASSLTSGYEQFF
v_call: TRBV7-3
j_call: TRBJ2-1

cdr3_aa: CASSEVWAAYGYTF
v_call: TRBV6-1
j_call: TRBJ1-2

cdr3_aa: CASSLAGGGAYEQYF
v_call: TRBV7-6
j_call: TRBJ2-7

cdr3_aa: CASSERQPNTEAFF
v_call: TRBV6-6
j_call: TRBJ1-1

cdr3_aa: CASSNSGLGGYTF
v_call: TRBV7-6
j_call: TRBJ1-2

cdr3_aa: CASSLGWDMSSYNSPLHF
v_call: TRBV5-5
j_call: TRBJ1-6

cdr3_aa: CASSQPTPATNEKLFF
v_call: TRBV3-1/TRBV3-2
j_call: TRBJ1-4

cdr3_aa: CASSQGLASTGELFF
v_call: TRBV4-3
j_call: TRBJ2-2

cdr3_aa: CASSLAGVETQYF
v_call: TRBV12-3/TRBV12-4
j_call: TRBJ2-5

cdr3_aa: CASSAGQAYYEQYF
v_call: TRBV7-2
j_call: TRBJ2-7

cdr3_aa: CASSKGTGELFF
v_call: TRBV6-5
j_call: TRBJ2-2

cdr3_aa: CASSLGGSTDTQYF
v_call: TRBV5-1
j_call: TRBJ2-3

cdr3_aa: CASSLDSYNEQFF
v_call: TRBV7-8
j_call: TRBJ2-1

cdr3_aa: CASSFPSSYEQYF
v_call: TRBV5-8
j_call: TRBJ2-7

cdr3_aa: CASSPSGGNTIYF
v_call: TRBV4-2
j_call: TRBJ1-3

cdr3_aa: CASRLPINWNEQFF
v_call: TRBV2
j_call: TRBJ2-1

cdr3_aa: CASSVGDRAEKLFF
v_call: TRBV4-2
j_call: TRBJ1-4

cdr3_aa: CASSSNPGLYGYTF
v_call: TRBV7-2
j_call: TRBJ1-2